This T cell receptor (beta chain) originates from a study of shared clonotypes between healthy human individuals. Study-wide context: With ages of 18 to 49, the donors were two women and a few men.

Deep-level running was used for the assay. Assay used: immunoSEQ multiplex PCR; TCRdb lists only in-frame clones, some missing. The table includes around 500,000 clones, roughly 80% detected once. Points from the study as a whole: Clonotype sharing among donors was thought likely to change with sequencing depth.

From germline, CDR1 is SGHRS and CDR2 YFSETQ. CDR3 size: 16 residues. With 4 bases removed from V and 1 base from J, the gap between germline ends came to 12 bases. Unsorted samples used roughly 99 million PBMCs for genomic DNA. This clone was detected many times. Its specificity is unknown. This sample also contains other DNA sequences that code for the same CDR3. The source material was PBMCs. The rearrangement uses TRBV5-1 and TRBJ2-6; a possible D gene is TRBD2 (7 bases). This receptor was obtained from a woman aged 40 to 50 in good health. Some clones in this sample may be carry-over from other donors' samples. The CDR3 here is CASSTGGLSGANVLTF. The CDR3 nucleotides are TGCGCCAGCAGCACCGGGGGGCTTTCTGGGGCCAACGTCCTGACTTTC.